This T cell receptor beta chain was retrieved from a study of identical twins. Study findings and constraints: Invariant populations such as MAIT and iNKT cells could partly muddle zero-insertion analyses.

There are a few counts of this clonotype. Its specificity is unknown. Through template switching, a universal primer site was introduced, and the cDNA contained unique molecular identifiers. In TCRdb, the 5' RACE reads were re-called with MiXCR into one record per CDR3 protein. The sample holds about 810,000 distinct CDR3 sequences, roughly an eighth seen once. In germline, CDR1 is SGHAT, CDR2 FQDESV (reference sequence). V gave up 5 bases and J gave up 3 bases, with 17 bases separating them. The length of the CDR3 is 15 residues. These sequences were also reported in another study, on yellow fever vaccine responses in identical twins.

The sequenced sample consisted of PBMCs. The gene calls are TRBV11-1 and TRBJ2-7, with a tentative D call TRBD2 (6 bases). This clonotype originated in a woman aged 18 to 35 in good health. This CDR3 is CASSGGRGIGYEQYF. CDR3 bases: TGTGCCAGCAGCGGAGGGCGCGGGATCGGCTACGAGCAGTACTTC. The variable domain in full, completed from reference TRBV11-1 and TRBJ2-7, reads EAEVAQSPRYKITEKSQAVAFWCDPISGHATLYWYRQILGQGPELLVQFQDESVVDDSQLPKDRFSAERLKGVDSTLKIQPAELGDSAMYLCASSGGRGIGYEQYFGPGTRLTVT.